The clone carrying this TCR beta chain has only a few counts. As yet, its antigen is unknown. The source of the sample is a study of beta chain features in type 1 diabetes. General study findings and limits: Relative to healthy donors, patients appeared to have naive, central memory and Treg TCRB repertoires that were more similar. Among type 1 diabetes patients, VDJ junctions had fewer insertions and more deletions. TCRB CDR3 length was moderately but significantly reduced in all four CD4+ subsets of Type 1 diabetes patients.

CDR3 length: 12 residues. Germline-derived CDR1 and CDR2 are WSHSY and SAAADI. Trimming removed 4 bases at V and 2 bases at J, with 5 bases between. The isolated RNA, all of it, was reverse transcribed, so expressed TCRB transcripts were what got sequenced. Clones were read by immunoSEQ multiplex PCR, and TCRdb kept only the in-frame ones, dropping some. The table includes some 410,000 clones, approximately 13% detected once. The V gene is TRBV10-2, the J gene TRBJ1-1; unclear D gene. The receptor's source is a man aged 25-45 years in good health. Sequencing used naive CD4+ T cells from blood. The chain's CDR3 is CASSGLNTEAFF. CDR3 nucleotide sequence: TGCGCCAGCAGTGGCCTAAACACTGAAGCTTTCTTT.